The 4 T cell receptor beta chains reported below all come from one sample, sequenced in a study of CD8 T cells in Susac syndrome (dated by TCRdb to between 2017 and 2020). The library relied on the immunoSEQ multiplex PCR assay. RNA was extracted with the RNeasy kit and roughly 0.45 to 1 ug was reverse transcribed using random hexamers. TCRdb trimmed public reads at Q25 via fastp, called clones via MiXCR and kept in-frame beta chains. One record per CDR3 amino acid sequence lists the most common genes and DNA. Across this sample there are roughly 150,000 distinct CDR3 sequences, with about 91% seen only once. Of the sample, roughly 0.08% falls within the top ten clones. The sample comprised CD4+ T cells from PBMCs. These TCRs come from a human donor in good health.

This sequence joins TRBV14 and TRBJ2-7; D not certain. V was cut by 4 bases and J by 3 bases, with 7 bases left in between. Germline-derived CDR1 and CDR2 are SGHDN and FVKESK. This CDR3 is 12 amino acids long. CDR3 DNA: TGTGCCAGCAGCCTCCCCAACTACGAGCAGTACTTC. This sequence encodes CASSLPNYEQYF.

The genes are TRBV7-2 and TRBJ1-1; D call uncertain. The V gene's germline CDR1 is SGHTA and CDR2 FQGNSA. This CDR3 has 14 amino acids. V shed 5 bases and J shed 7 bases, with 17 bases lying between them. This CDR3 is CASSRTSIPNEAFF. In DNA form, the CDR3 reads TGTGCCAGCAGCCGTACTTCGATCCCGAATGAAGCTTTCTTT.

V and J are TRBV14 and TRBJ2-1; possible D gene TRBD1, 6 bases. The CDR3 loop spans 13 amino acids. From germline, CDR1 is SGHDN and CDR2 FVKESK. V lost 1 base, J lost 12 bases, and 13 bases lay in between. The CDR3, as DNA: TGTGCCAGCAGCCAAGGGTCGGGCAGGGGGCAGTTCTTC. This sequence encodes CASSQGSGRGQFF.

This chain links TRBV6-1 with TRBJ2-7; 8 positions match TRBD1. Germline CDR1 and CDR2: MNHNS and SASEGT. Trimming took 6 bases from V and 6 from J; bases not matched to a gene: 7. CDR3 length equals 13 residues. The CDR3 protein is CASRMDRVGEQYF. The DNA of the CDR3 is TGTGCCAGCAGGATGGACAGGGTGGGCGAGCAGTACTTC.